The T cell receptor (beta chain) described here comes from a study of technical replicates of blood from several donors. The CDR3 has 18 residues. J was trimmed by 2 bases and V by 2 bases; bases with no gene match: 9. Germline assignment: CDR1 MDHEN and CDR2 SYDVKM. TCRdb keeps only in-frame clones here, not all; method: immunoSEQ multiplex PCR. In the table there are approximately 75,000 clones, approximately 94% of which are singletons. The specimen was T cells isolated from PBMCs. The chain employs TRBV28 and TRBJ1-4; the match to TRBD1 covers 9 bases. The clonotype comes from a human donor in good health. CDR3 nucleotides: TGTGCCAGCAGTTTAAATCGCGTGGGGACAGGGACTAATGAAAAACTGTTTTTT. This sequence encodes CASSLNRVGTGTNEKLFF.